This paragraph reports one T cell receptor (beta chain). The CDR3 is 16 residues long. CDR1 SGHVS and CDR2 FQNEAQ come from the germline V gene. The ends lost 2 bases at V and 0 bases at J; junction bases unmatched: 1. The record originates from a study of control samples from healthy donors and cancer patients. Method: immunoSEQ multiplex PCR; TCRdb's copy keeps in-frame clones and lacks some. The data show roughly 55,000 clones, with approximately 95% seen just once and approximately 1% held by the top ten. This sequence originates from a woman aged 18 to 35 in good health. The V gene is TRBV7-8, the J gene TRBJ2-2, with TRBD2 identical over 9 bases. Sample: blood. The CDR3 sequence is CASSLLAGPNTGELFF. CDR3 in DNA: TGTGCCAGCAGCTTACTAGCGGGGCCGAACACCGGGGAGCTGTTTTTT.